A selection of T cell receptor beta chains follows, all from one sample in a study of shared clonotypes between healthy human individuals. TCRdb's copy holds only in-frame clones and misses some; the assay was immunoSEQ multiplex PCR. The table includes about 1 million clones, about 80% detected once. Sequencing was carried out using memory CD4+ T cells sorted from blood. These receptors all stem from a man aged 18 to 29 in good health. Both conserved end residues are part of each CDR3. D genes are given only for firm matches.

- | TRBV11-3 | CASSLGGRGKFDEQFF
- | TRBV30 | CAWSAGTANTEAFF
- | TRBV13 | CASSRWSGTDEQYF
- | TRBV19 | CASRPQNYGYTF
- | TRBV5-4 | CASSPDSTQETQYF
TRBD2 | TRBV18 | CASSPPTGGGTGELFF
- | TRBV18 | CASSPPKPGTMNTEAFF
- | TRBV6-5 | CASLQELGGVAFF
- | TRBV10-3 | CAIRVNGDNTGELFF
TRBD2 | TRBV6-6 | CATYLLAGHNEQFF